This T cell receptor beta chain stems from a study of T cell changes during pregnancy in multiple sclerosis. The V gene end was trimmed by 5 bases and the J gene end by 3 bases; junction bases not matched to a gene: 4. Per germline, CDR1 SGHNT and CDR2 YYREEE (reference sequence). This CDR3 has 16 amino acids. Sequencing was performed with immunoSEQ multiplex PCR; in TCRdb, only in-frame clones are kept and a portion is missing. The table shows just under 85,000 clones, with about 89% occurring only once. The specimen was peripheral blood, collected in the first trimester of pregnancy. This chain links TRBV5-4 with TRBJ2-3, with TRBD2 matching over 15 bases. The source of this sequence is a female donor with multiple sclerosis, enrolled in a pregnancy study. CDR3 DNA: TGTGCCAGCAGGCCCGGGACTAGCGGGAGGACAGATACGCAGTATTTT. Translating it yields CASRPGTSGRTDTQYF.